This T cell receptor beta chain originates from a study of tumor and adjacent non-tumor tissue in lung cancer. About the study: Each sample yielded approximately 4.2 million productive TCRbeta reads on average.

TCRbeta libraries were built with three rounds of nested PCR, modified from ARM-PCR. TCRdb re-analysed the multiplex PCR reads in MiXCR, keeping a single row per CDR3 protein. The profile shows 220,000 or so distinct CDR3 sequences, less than 80% of them singletons. RNA was extracted from bulk tissue without any cell sorting. Newly diagnosed lung cancer patients had thoracic surgery in China, August–November 2014, without prior chemotherapy. A word on this clonotype: Its matching antigen is unknown.

This CDR3 spans 16 amino acids. Germline lookup yields CDR1 SGHAT and CDR2 FQNNGV. V gave up 6 bases and J gave up 13 bases; unmatched junction bases: 22. Broader study findings: Top 100 clones took a larger repertoire share in normal lung. Shorter survival was associated with higher TCR diversity in tumors.

Sequencing was performed on lung tumor tissue. This sequence joins TRBV11-2 and TRBJ2-3; 7 bases match TRBD2. This receptor was identified in a man aged 55 to 70 with non-small cell lung cancer. The CDR3 bases are TGTGCCAGCAGGGGAGGAGCGGGGCTCAGCACAGATACAGAGTATTTT. Its protein is CASRGGAGLSTDTEYF.